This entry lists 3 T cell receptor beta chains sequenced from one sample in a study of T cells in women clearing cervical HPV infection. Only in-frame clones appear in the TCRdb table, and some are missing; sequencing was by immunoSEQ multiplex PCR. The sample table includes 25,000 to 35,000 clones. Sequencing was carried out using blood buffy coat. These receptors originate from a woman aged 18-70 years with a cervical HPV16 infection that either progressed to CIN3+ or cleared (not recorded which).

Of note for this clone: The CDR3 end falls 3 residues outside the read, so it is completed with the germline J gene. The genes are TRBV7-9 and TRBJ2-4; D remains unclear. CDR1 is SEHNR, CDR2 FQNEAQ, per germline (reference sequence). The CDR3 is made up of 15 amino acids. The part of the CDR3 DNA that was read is TGTGCCAGCAGCGACTTAGAGGTTTCCCTCTATGGT. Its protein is CASSDLEVSLYG. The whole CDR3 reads CASSDLEVSLYGQYF.

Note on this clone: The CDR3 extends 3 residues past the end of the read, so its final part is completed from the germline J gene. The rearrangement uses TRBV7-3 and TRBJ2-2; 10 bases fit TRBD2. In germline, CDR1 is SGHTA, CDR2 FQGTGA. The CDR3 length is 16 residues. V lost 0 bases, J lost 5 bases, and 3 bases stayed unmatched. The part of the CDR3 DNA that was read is TGTGCCAGCAGCTTAACGGGTAGCGGGGGGACCGGGGAG. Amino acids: CASSLTGSGGTGE. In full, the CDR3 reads CASSLTGSGGTGELFF. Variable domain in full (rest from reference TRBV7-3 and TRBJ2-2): GAGVSQTPSNKVTEKGKYVELRCDPISGHTALYWYRQSLGQGPEFLIYFQGTGAADDSGLPNDRFFAVRPEGSVSTLKIQRTERGDSAVYLCASSLTGSGGTGELFFGEGSRLTVL.

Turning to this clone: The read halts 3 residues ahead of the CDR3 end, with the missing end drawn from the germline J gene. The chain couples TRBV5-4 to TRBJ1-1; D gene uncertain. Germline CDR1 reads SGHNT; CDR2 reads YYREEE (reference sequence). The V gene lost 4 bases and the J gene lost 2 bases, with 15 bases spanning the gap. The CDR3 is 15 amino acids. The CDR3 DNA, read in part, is TGTGCCAGCAGCCTCCCGATAGGGTCAAACACTGAA. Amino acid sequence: CASSLPIGSNTE. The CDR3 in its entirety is CASSLPIGSNTEAFF.